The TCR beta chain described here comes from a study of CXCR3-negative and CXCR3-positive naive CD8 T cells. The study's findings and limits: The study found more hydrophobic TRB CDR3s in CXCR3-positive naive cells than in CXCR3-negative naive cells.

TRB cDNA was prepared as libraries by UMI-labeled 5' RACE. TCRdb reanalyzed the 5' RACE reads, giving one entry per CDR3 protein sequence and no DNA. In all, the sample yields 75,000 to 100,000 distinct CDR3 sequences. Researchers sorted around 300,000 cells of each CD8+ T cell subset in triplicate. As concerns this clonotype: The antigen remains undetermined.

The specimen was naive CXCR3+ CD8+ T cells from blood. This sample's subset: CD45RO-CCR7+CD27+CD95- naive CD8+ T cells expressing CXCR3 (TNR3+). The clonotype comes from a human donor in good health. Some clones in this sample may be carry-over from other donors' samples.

CDR3: CASSFAIAGGPGNIQYF. The V gene is TRBV7-9, the J gene TRBJ2-4; TCRdb names TRBD2, which stays unverified in the absence of DNA. The germline V gene encodes CDR1 SEHNR and CDR2 FQNEAQ (reference sequence). The CDR3 runs to 17 residues.